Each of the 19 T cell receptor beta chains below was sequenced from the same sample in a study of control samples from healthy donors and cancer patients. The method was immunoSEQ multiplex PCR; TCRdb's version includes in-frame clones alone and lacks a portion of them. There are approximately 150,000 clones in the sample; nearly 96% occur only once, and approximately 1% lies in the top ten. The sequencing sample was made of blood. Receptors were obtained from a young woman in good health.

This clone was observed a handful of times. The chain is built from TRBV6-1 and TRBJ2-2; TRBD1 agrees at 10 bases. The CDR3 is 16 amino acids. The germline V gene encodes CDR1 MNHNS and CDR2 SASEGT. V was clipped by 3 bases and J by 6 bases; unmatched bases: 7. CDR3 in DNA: TGTGCCAGCAGTGACCTGCCAGGGACAGGGGCCGGGGAGCTGTTTTTT. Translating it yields CASSDLPGTGAGELFF.

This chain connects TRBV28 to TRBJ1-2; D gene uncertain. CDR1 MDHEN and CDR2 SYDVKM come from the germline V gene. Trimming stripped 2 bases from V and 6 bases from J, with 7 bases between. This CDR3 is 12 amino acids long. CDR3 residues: CASSLRVDGYTF. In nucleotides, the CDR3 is TGTGCCAGCAGTTTAAGAGTAGATGGCTACACCTTC.

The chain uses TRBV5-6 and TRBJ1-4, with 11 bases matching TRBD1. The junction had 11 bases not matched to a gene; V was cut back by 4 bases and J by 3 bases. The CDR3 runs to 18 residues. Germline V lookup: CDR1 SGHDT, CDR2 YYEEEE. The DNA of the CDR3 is TGTGCCAGCAGCAGACGCGGGACAGGGGGACTGCCTAATGAAAAACTGTTTTTT. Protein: CASSRRGTGGLPNEKLFF.

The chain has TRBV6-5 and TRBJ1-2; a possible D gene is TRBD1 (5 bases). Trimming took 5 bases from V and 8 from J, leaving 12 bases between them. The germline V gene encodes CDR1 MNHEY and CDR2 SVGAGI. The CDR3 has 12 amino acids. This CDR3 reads CASSPGMVGYTF. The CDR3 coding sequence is TGTGCCAGCAGTCCAGGGATGGTGGGCTACACCTTC.

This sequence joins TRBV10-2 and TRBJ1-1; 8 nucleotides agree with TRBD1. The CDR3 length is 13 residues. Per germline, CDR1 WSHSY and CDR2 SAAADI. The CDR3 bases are TGCGTCAGTTGGACAGGGTTTTATGCTGAAGCTTTCTTT. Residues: CVSWTGFYAEAFF.

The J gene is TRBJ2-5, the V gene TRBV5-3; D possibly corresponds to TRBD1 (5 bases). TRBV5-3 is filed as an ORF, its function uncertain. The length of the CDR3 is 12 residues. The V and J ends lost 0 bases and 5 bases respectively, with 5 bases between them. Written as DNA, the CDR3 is TGTGCCAGAAGCTTGGCAGGGGAGACCCAGTACTTC. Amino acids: CARSLAGETQYF.

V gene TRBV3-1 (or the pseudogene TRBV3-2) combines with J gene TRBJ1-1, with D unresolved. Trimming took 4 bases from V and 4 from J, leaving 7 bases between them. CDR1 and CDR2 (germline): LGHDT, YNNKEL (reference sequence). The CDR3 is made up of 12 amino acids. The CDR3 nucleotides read TGTGCCAGCAGCCCCTCGGCCACTGAAGCTTTCTTT. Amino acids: CASSPSATEAFF.

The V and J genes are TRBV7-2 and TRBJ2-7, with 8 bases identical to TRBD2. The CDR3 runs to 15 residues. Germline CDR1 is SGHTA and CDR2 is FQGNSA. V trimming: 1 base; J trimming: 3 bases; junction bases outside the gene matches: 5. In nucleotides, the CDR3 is TGTGCCAGCAGCTTAGGGTTCACTAGCGGCTACGAGCAGTACTTC. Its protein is CASSLGFTSGYEQYF.

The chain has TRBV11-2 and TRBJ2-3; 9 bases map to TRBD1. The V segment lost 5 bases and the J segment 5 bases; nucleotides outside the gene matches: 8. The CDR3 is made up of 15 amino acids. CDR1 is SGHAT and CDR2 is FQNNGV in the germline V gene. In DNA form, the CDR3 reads TGTGCCAGCAGCCATTACAGGGGGCGAGGAGATACGCAGTATTTT. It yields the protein CASSHYRGRGDTQYF.

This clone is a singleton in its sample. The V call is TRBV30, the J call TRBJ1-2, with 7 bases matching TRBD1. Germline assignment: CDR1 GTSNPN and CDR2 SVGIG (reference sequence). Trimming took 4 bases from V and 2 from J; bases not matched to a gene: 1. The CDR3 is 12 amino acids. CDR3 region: CAWKQGNYGYTF. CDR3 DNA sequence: TGTGCCTGGAAACAGGGGAACTATGGCTACACCTTC.

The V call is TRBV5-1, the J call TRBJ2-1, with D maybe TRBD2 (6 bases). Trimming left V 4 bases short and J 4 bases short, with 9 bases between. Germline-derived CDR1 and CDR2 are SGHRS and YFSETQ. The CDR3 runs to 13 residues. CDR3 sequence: CASSRAGYNEQFF. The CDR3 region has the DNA TGCGCCAGCAGCAGGGCGGGGTACAATGAGCAGTTCTTC.

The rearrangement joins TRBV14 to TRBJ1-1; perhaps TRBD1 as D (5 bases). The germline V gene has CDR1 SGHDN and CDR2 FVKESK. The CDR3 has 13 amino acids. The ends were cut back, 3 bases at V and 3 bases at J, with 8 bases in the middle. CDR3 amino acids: CASSQGTDTEAFF. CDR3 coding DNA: TGTGCCAGCAGCCAGGGGACGGACACTGAAGCTTTCTTT.

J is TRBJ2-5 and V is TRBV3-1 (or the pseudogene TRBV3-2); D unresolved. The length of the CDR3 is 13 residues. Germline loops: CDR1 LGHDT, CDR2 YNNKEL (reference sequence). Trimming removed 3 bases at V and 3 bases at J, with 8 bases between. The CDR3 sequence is CASSHKGKETQYF. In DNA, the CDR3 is TGTGCCAGCAGCCATAAAGGGAAAGAGACCCAGTACTTC.

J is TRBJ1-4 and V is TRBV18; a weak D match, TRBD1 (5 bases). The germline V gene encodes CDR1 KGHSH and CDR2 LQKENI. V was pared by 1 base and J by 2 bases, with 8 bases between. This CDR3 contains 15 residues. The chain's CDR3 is CASSPLSGTNEKLFF. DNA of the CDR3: TGTGCCAGCTCACCACTGTCAGGGACTAATGAAAAACTGTTTTTT. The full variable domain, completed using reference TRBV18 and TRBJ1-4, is NAGVMQNPRHLVRRRGQEARLRCSPMKGHSHVYWYRQLPEEGLKFMVYLQKENIIDESGMPKERFSAEFPKEGPSILRIQQVVRGDSAAYFCASSPLSGTNEKLFFGSGTQLSVL.

The CDR3 loop reads CATSRDPAGELFF. CDR3 sequence (DNA): TGTGCCACCAGCAGAGATCCCGCCGGGGAGCTGTTTTTT. The gene calls are TRBV15 and TRBJ2-2; D is undetermined. The CDR3 has 13 residues. Germline CDR1 LNHNV, CDR2 YYDKDF (reference sequence). V lost 0 bases, J lost 6 bases, and 5 bases lay in between.

CDR3 DNA sequence: TGCGCCAGCAGCCACCCGACTAGCGGGATTTACGAGCAGTACTTC. Translation: CASSHPTSGIYEQYF. The rearrangement links TRBV4-1 to TRBJ2-7; 11 nucleotides line up with TRBD2. The germline gives CDR1 MGHRA, CDR2 YSYEKL. With V trimmed by 3 bases and J by 4 bases, 5 bases remained unmatched. This CDR3 comprises 15 residues.

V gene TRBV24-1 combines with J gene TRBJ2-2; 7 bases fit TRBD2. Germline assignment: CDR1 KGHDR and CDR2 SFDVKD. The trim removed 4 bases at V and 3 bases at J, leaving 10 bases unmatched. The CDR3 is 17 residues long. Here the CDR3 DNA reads TGTGCCACCAGTGACCGGGGGACCAGCGGGGACACCGGGGAGCTGTTTTTT. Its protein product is CATSDRGTSGDTGELFF.

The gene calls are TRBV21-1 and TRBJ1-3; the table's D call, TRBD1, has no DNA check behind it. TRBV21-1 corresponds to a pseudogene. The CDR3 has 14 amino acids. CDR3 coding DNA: TGTGCCAGCAGCAAAGCAGGGGCTGGAAACACCATATATTTT. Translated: CASSKAGAGNTIYF.

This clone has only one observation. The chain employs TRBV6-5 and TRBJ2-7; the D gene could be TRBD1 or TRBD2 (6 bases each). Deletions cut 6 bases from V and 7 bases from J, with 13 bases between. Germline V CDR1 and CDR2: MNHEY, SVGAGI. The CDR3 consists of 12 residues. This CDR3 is CASRGGLSEQYF. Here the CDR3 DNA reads TGTGCCAGCAGGGGGGGCCTGTCAGAGCAGTACTTC.